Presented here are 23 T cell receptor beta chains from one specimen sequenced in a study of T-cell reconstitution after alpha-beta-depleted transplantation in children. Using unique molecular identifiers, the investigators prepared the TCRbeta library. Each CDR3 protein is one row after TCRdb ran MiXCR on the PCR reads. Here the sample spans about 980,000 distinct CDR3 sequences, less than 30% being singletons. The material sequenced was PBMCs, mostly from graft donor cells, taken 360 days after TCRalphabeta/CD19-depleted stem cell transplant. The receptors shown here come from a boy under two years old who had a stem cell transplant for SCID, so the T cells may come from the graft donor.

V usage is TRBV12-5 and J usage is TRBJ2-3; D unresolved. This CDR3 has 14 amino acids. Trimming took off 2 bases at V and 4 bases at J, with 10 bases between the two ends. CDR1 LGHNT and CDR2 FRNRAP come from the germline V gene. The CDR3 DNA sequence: TGTGCTAGTGGTTTGTTTAGTAGGCCAGATACGCAGTATTTT. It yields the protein CASGLFSRPDTQYF.

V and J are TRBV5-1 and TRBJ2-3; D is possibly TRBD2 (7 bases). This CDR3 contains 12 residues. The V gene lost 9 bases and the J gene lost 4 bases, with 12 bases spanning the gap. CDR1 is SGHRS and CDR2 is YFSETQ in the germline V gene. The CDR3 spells CATGEGADTQYF. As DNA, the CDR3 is TGCGCCACAGGGGAGGGGGCAGATACGCAGTATTTT.

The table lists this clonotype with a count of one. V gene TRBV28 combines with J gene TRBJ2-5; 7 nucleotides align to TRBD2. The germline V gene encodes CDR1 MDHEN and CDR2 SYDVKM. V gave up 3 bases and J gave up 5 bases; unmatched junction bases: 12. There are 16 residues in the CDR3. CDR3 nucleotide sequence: TGTGCCAGCAGTTTTCAGGCAGCGGGGTCCCGGGAGACCCAGTACTTC. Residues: CASSFQAAGSRETQYF.

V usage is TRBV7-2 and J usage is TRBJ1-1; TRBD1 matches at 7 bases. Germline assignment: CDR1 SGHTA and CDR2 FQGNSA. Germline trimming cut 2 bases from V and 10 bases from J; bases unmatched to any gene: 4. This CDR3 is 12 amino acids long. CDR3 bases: TGTGCCAGCAGCTTAAGGGGGCGCAGAGCTTTCTTT. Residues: CASSLRGRRAFF.

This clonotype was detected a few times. CDR3 protein: CASSLDREIGYTF. The CDR3 DNA follows: TGCGCCAGCAGCTTGGACAGGGAAATTGGCTACACCTTC. V and J are TRBV5-1 and TRBJ1-2; TRBD1 might be the D (6 bases). This CDR3 is built from 13 residues. Trimming shortened V by 0 bases and J by 7 bases, and 10 bases separated the two germline ends. The germline V gene has CDR1 SGHRS and CDR2 YFSETQ.

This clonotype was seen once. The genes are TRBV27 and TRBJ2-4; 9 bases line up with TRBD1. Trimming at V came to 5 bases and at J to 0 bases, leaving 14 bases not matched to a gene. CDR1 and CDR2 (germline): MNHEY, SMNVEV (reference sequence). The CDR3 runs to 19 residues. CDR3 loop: CASSPVYTTGGAAKNIQYF. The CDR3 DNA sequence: TGTGCCAGCAGTCCCGTATACACTACAGGGGGCGCAGCCAAAAACATTCAGTACTTC.

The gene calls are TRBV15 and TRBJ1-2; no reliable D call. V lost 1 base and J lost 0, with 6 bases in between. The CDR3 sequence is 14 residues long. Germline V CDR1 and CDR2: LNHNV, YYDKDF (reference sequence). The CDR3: CATSRALTNYGYTF. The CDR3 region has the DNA TGTGCCACCAGCAGAGCCCTGACTAACTATGGCTACACCTTC.

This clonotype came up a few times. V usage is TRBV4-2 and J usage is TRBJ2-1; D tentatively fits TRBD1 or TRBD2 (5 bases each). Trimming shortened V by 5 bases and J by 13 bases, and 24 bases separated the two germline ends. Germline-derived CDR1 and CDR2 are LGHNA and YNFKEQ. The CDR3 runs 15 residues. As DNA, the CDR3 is TGTGCCAGCAGCAAGCACCGGGACCCCAACAATTTCCAGTTCTTC. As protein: CASSKHRDPNNFQFF.

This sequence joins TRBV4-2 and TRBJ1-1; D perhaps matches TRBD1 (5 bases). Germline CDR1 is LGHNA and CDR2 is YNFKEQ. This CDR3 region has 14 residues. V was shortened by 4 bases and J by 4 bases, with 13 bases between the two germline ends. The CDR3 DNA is TGTGCCAGCAGCCCAGGGTCCGGCTCCACTGAAGCTTTCTTT. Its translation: CASSPGSGSTEAFF.

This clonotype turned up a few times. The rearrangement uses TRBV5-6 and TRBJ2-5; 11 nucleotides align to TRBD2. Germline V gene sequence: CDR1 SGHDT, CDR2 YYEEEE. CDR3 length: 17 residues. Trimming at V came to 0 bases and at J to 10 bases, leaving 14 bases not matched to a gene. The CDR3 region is CASSLALLAGADGGQYF. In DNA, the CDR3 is TGTGCCAGCAGCTTGGCCTTACTAGCGGGGGCCGACGGGGGCCAGTACTTC.

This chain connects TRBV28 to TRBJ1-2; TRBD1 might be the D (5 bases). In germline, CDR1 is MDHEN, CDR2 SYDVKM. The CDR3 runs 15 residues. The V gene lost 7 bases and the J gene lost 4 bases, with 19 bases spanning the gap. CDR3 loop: CASNLIRGQAYGYTF. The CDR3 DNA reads TGTGCCAGCAACCTGATAAGGGGTCAGGCCTATGGCTACACCTTC.

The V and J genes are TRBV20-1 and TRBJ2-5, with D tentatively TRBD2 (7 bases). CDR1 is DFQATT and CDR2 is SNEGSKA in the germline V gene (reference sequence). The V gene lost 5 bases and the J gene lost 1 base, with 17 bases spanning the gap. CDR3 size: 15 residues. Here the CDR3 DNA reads TGCAGTGCTCGTAGAGGGGGACTACCCCAAGAGACCCAGTACTTC. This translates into CSARRGGLPQETQYF.

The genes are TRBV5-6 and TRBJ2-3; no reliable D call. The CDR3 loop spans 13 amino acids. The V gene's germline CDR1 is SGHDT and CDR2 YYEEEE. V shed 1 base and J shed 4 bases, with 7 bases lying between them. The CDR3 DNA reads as TGTGCCAGCAGCTTGTGGCCGGCAGATACGCAGTATTTT. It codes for CASSLWPADTQYF.

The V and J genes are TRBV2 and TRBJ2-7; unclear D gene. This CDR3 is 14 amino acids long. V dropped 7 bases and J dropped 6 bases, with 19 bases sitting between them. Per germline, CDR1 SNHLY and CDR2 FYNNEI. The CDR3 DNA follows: TGTGCCAGCACGGACGGGTCCTTCTTGCCCGAGCAGTACTTC. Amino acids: CASTDGSFLPEQYF.

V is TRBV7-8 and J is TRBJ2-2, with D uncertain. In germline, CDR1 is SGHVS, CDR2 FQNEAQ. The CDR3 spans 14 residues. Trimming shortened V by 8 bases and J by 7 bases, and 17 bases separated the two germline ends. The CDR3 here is CASLDVMAFGELFF. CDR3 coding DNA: TGTGCCAGCCTAGACGTGATGGCATTCGGGGAGCTGTTTTTT.

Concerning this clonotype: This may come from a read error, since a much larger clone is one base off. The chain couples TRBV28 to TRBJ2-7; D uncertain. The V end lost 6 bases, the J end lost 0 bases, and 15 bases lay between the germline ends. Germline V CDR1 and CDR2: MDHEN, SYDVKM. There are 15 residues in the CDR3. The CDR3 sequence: CASSLQCLSSYEQYF. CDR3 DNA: TGTGCCAGCAGCTTACAGTGCCTTAGCTCCTACGAGCAGTACTTC.

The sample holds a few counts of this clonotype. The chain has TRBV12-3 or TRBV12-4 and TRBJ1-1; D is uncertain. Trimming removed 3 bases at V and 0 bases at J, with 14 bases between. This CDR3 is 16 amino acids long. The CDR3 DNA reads TGTGCCAGCAGTTTCCGCGGCGTACTCATGAACACTGAAGCTTTCTTT. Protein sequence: CASSFRGVLMNTEAFF.

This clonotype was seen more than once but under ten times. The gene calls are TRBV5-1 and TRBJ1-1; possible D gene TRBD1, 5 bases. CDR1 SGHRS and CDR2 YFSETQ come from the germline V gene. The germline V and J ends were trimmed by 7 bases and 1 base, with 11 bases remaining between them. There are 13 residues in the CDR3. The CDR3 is CASRGATNTEAFF. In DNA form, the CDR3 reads TGCGCCAGCCGAGGGGCCACGAACACTGAAGCTTTCTTT.

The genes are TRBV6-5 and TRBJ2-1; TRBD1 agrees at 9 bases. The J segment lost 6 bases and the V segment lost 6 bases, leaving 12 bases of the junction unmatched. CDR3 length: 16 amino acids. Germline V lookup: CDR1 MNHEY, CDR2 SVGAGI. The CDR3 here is CASRLTGTGLPNEQFF. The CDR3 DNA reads TGTGCCAGCAGGTTAACCGGGACAGGGCTACCCAATGAGCAGTTCTTC.

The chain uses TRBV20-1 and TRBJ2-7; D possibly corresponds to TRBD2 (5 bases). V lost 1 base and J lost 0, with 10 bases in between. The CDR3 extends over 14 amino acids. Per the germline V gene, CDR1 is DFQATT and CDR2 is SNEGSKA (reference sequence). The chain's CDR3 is CSARAERFSYEQYF. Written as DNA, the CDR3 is TGCAGTGCTAGAGCGGAGCGGTTCTCCTACGAGCAGTACTTC.

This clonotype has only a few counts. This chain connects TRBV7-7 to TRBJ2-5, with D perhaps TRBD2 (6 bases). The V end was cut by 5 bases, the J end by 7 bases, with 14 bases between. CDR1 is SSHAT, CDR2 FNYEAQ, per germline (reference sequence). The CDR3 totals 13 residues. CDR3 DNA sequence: TGTGCCAGCAGCCCCGGGGGACCCGGGACCCAGTACTTC. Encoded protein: CASSPGGPGTQYF.

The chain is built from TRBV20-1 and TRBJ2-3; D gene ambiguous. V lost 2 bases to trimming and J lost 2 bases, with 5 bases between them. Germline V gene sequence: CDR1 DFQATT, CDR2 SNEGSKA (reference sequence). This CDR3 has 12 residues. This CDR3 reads CSARRPTDTQYF. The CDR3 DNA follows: TGCAGTGCTAGACGACCCACAGATACGCAGTATTTT.

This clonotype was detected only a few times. CDR3: CASSVGPANTEAFF. In DNA form, the CDR3 reads TGCGCCAGCAGCGTCGGGCCGGCGAACACTGAAGCTTTCTTT. The chain has TRBV5-1 and TRBJ1-1; no firm D call. The CDR3 is 14 amino acids. CDR1 and CDR2 (germline): SGHRS, YFSETQ. Trimming removed 4 bases from V and 1 base from J, with 11 bases in between.